This T cell receptor beta chain was sequenced in a study of blood T cell repertoires in COVID-19 (dated by TCRdb to about 2020). For context, the study as a whole: Samples from collaborators originated in the United States, Italy and Spain and spanned both the acute and convalescent phases of COVID-19. The material from the prospective study consisted of cDNA or gDNA derived from T cells, B-cell-depleted T cells, or PBMCs. The dataset comprised deeply sampled blood TCRbeta repertoires from subjects exposed to, actively infected with, or recovered from COVID-19. The repertoires were released in a freely available public database meant as a resource for research on the immune response to SARS-CoV-2. The samples were drawn from two sources: the first 160 participants of the ongoing ImmuneRACE study, and some 1,300 subjects contributed by 6 global collaborators. The sample metadata nearly always contained a de-identified subject ID, COVID-19 status, age in years and sex. HLA class I and class II types, where available, came from metadata supplied by the sample provider rather than from assay-based typing.

The germline V gene (reference sequence) yields DFQATT for CDR1 and SNEGSKA for CDR2. Including the terminal cysteine and phenylalanine, the CDR3 comprises 12 residues. The retained sequence is limited to the CDR3, 36 bases, with the frame set at the first base. Deletion took 3 bases off V and 7 bases off J, with a span of 12 bases between the germline ends. General findings and caveats noted by the study authors: The quantity of clinical and demographic metadata differed by source and by participant and was supplied without curation.

In the prospective study, participants were roughly 18 to 90 years old, resided in fewer than 25 geographic areas of the United States, and were enrolled through a virtual design. To assign participants to cohorts, the prospective study relied on clinical history that participants themselves reported in a screening survey and a study questionnaire. Exposed participants had been in contact, within 2 weeks of entering the study, with a person who had a PCR-confirmed or clinician-diagnosed case of COVID-19. Each participant in the prospective study had whole blood, serum and a nasopharyngeal or oropharyngeal swab collected by mobile phlebotomists. Participants in the prospective study had the option to provide additional blood draws and questionnaires over a roughly 2-month period. Prospective study blood samples were shipped either frozen or at room temperature before DNA extraction. TCRbeta CDR3 regions were amplified from genomic DNA using the immunoSEQ Assay, a bias-controlled multiplex PCR. Under the source paper's analysis protocol: Nucleated cell counts per sample were estimated from amplification of reference gene primers within the assay. Sequence reads were collapsed and filtered to measure the absolute abundance of every unique TCRbeta CDR3 rearrangement. For each sample, productive Simpson clonality was calculated as the square root of Simpson's diversity index over productive rearrangements. TCRdb re-hosts the immuneACCESS table, in-frame sequences only. Its copies lack some clones; in the studies checked, an unresolved V gene accounts for under half of them, and the cause for the rest is not known. V and J calls and clone size are given by that table; D and trimming were obtained from the DNA. This sample gives 400,000 to 500,000 clones in total; more than 70% of them show up just once. The ten largest clones capture approximately 1.5% of the sample.

Notes on this clone: There is no known antigen for this receptor. Base qualities are not provided; no much larger clone lies one nucleotide away.

The specimen sequenced was PBMCs or T cells enriched from blood (not recorded which). The clonotype comes from a woman aged 18-29 years who had been exposed to COVID-19. In this chain, TRBV20-1 is recombined with TRBJ1-2; no confident D gene assignment can be made. The sequenced DNA is TGCAGTGCTAGTTCTGGGGAGGGTGGCTACACCTTC. Its protein reads: CSASSGEGGYTF.